A single sample is the source of the 27 T cell receptor beta chains below, sequenced in a study of Tregs in tolerant kidney transplant recipients. Generated by immunoSEQ multiplex PCR, the TCRdb table keeps only in-frame clones and is missing some. The table shows approximately 69,000 clones, with approximately 91% occurring only once. The sample in question was CD4+ T cells from blood, obtained before the transplant. These receptors all come from a human donor who received a combined kidney and bone marrow transplant.

This sequence joins TRBV7-6 and TRBJ2-7; 8 nucleotides agree with TRBD1. The CDR3 has 14 amino acids. With V trimmed by 5 bases and J by 3 bases, 6 bases remained unmatched. The germline V gene encodes CDR1 SGHVS and CDR2 FNYEAQ. The DNA of the CDR3 is TGTGCCAGCAGCCCGAGGACAGGGAGCTACGAGCAGTACTTC. This encodes CASSPRTGSYEQYF.

The chain carries TRBV29-1 and TRBJ2-7, with a weak D call TRBD2 (6 bases). V lost 4 bases and J 5 bases, leaving 15 bases between the germline ends. The CDR3 is 13 amino acids. The germline CDR1 and CDR2 sequences are SQVTM and ANQGSEA. The CDR3 sequence: CSVVGGNVNEQYF. CDR3 nucleotides: TGCAGCGTTGTTGGAGGGAACGTGAACGAGCAGTACTTC.

V and J are TRBV2 and TRBJ2-1; 9 bases are shared with TRBD2. The CDR3 has 13 amino acids. Trimming took 3 bases from V and 8 from J; bases not matched to a gene: 2. Germline V gene data show CDR1 as SNHLY and CDR2 as FYNNEI. The CDR3 coding sequence is TGTGCCAGCAGTGAGGGCGGGAGGGATGAGCAGTTCTTC. It is translated as CASSEGGRDEQFF.

The gene calls are TRBV5-1 and TRBJ1-2, with a tentative D call TRBD1 (5 bases). V lost 5 bases and J 0 bases, leaving 5 bases between the germline ends. Germline V gene lookup returns CDR1 SGHRS and CDR2 YFSETQ. There are 12 residues in the CDR3. CDR3 DNA sequence: TGCGCCAGCAGGACAGCTAACTATGGCTACACCTTC. It codes for CASRTANYGYTF. The entire variable domain, with the rest obtained from reference TRBV5-1 and TRBJ1-2, is as follows: KAGVTQTPRYLIKTRGQQVTLSCSPISGHRSVSWYQQTPGQGLQFLFEYFSETQRNKGNFPGRFSGRQFSNSRSEMNVSTLELGDSALYLCASRTANYGYTFGSGTRLTVV.

This chain connects TRBV6-5 to TRBJ2-4; 7 nucleotides match TRBD1. CDR1 is MNHEY, CDR2 SVGAGI, per germline. V gave up 6 bases and J gave up 4 bases; unmatched junction bases: 3. The CDR3 runs to 13 residues. This chain's CDR3 is CASSQGQKNIQYF. Here the CDR3 DNA reads TGTGCCAGCAGCCAGGGACAGAAAAACATTCAGTACTTC.

The chain combines TRBV28 with TRBJ2-1; 11 bases line up with TRBD2. CDR3 size: 15 residues. V lost 4 bases to trimming and J lost 5 bases; unmatched junction nucleotides: 4. CDR1 is MDHEN and CDR2 is SYDVKM in the germline V gene. CDR3 region: CASSSGTSGNNEQFF. CDR3 DNA: TGTGCCAGCAGTTCCGGGACTAGCGGTAACAATGAGCAGTTCTTC.

This clone has only a few counts. The chain couples TRBV10-3 to TRBJ2-7; 10 bases are a match to TRBD2. Germline-derived CDR1 and CDR2 are ENHRY and SYGVKD. V gave up 7 bases and J gave up 5 bases; unmatched junction bases: 2. This CDR3 has 12 amino acids. The CDR3 DNA sequence: TGTGCCATCACTAGCGGGAGCAACGAGCAGTACTTC. It encodes CAITSGSNEQYF.

V and J are TRBV7-2 and TRBJ1-3; D ambiguous. CDR1 and CDR2 from the germline V gene are SGHTA and FQGNSA. The CDR3 totals 17 residues. The V gene lost 1 base and the J gene lost 0 bases, with 13 bases spanning the gap. CDR3 in DNA: TGTGCCAGCAGCTTAGTGGCCAGGCTTCCCTCTGGAAACACCATATATTTT. It is translated as CASSLVARLPSGNTIYF.

This clone was seen a handful of times. This chain joins TRBV19 and TRBJ2-7; 12 bases are shared with TRBD2. The CDR3 sequence is 15 residues long. With 5 bases clipped from V and 5 bases from J, the junction kept 7 bases outside the gene matches. Germline lookup yields CDR1 LNHDA and CDR2 SQIVND (reference sequence). DNA of the CDR3: TGTGCCAGTAGTGCGCTAGCGGGAGGGCCCCACGAGCAGTACTTC. Translation gives CASSALAGGPHEQYF.

This chain links TRBV7-3 with TRBJ2-1, with 7 positions matching TRBD1. Trimming at V came to 1 base and at J to 5 bases, leaving 2 bases not matched to a gene. CDR3 length: 14 residues. CDR1 and CDR2 (germline): SGHTA, FQGTGA. CDR3 sequence (DNA): TGTGCCAGCAGCTTAAGAGGGACAGACAATGAGCAGTTCTTC. This translates into CASSLRGTDNEQFF.

The genes are TRBV2 and TRBJ1-1; D may be TRBD1 (5 bases). V was trimmed by 4 bases and J by 1 base, leaving 7 bases between them. Germline V lookup: CDR1 SNHLY, CDR2 FYNNEI. This CDR3 is built from 13 residues. CDR3 residues: CASSVQGNTEAFF. DNA of the CDR3: TGTGCCAGCAGTGTCCAGGGGAACACTGAAGCTTTCTTT.

The chain recombines TRBV6-5 with TRBJ2-7, with 9 bases matching TRBD1. The CDR3 contains 15 residues. Trimming at V came to 0 bases and at J to 4 bases, leaving 4 bases not matched to a gene. Germline CDR1 MNHEY, CDR2 SVGAGI. CDR3 nucleotide sequence: TGTGCCAGCAGTTACTCTAACAGGGGGCGGTACGAGCAGTACTTC. Residues: CASSYSNRGRYEQYF.

The J gene is TRBJ2-2, the V gene TRBV11-2; D may be TRBD1 (5 bases). Trimming left V 3 bases short and J 7 bases short, with 12 bases between. Germline lookup yields CDR1 SGHAT and CDR2 FQNNGV. This CDR3 spans 14 amino acids. The CDR3 DNA reads TGTGCCAGCAGCTTTTTACAGGACGTCGGGGAGCTGTTTTTT. It specifies CASSFLQDVGELFF.

The V gene is TRBV27, the J gene TRBJ1-2; 11 bases fit TRBD1. CDR3 length: 17 amino acids. V was pared by 6 bases and J by 3 bases, with 12 bases of the junction left unmatched. Per germline, CDR1 MNHEY and CDR2 SMNVEV (reference sequence). The CDR3 reads CASSSSGTGGFYYGYTF. CDR3 in DNA: TGTGCCAGCAGCTCATCCGGGACAGGGGGTTTTTACTATGGCTACACCTTC.

This rearrangement joins TRBV6-1 to TRBJ2-7, with D possibly TRBD1 on 5 matching bases. The V end was cut by 1 base, the J end by 8 bases, with 18 bases between. This CDR3 has 15 residues. Germline loops: CDR1 MNHNS, CDR2 SASEGT. CDR3 nucleotides: TGTGCCAGCAGTGAAGTTGAGTCAGGGCGAGATAAGCAGTACTTC. Protein product: CASSEVESGRDKQYF.

The chain joins TRBV19 to TRBJ2-1; a weak D match, TRBD1 (6 bases). Germline V gives CDR1 LNHDA, CDR2 SQIVND (reference sequence). Trimming stripped 3 bases from V and 1 base from J, with 13 bases between. The CDR3 has 16 amino acids. CDR3 in amino acids: CASSMLVQGSYNEQFF. The CDR3 coding sequence is TGTGCCAGTAGTATGCTGGTTCAGGGGTCCTACAATGAGCAGTTCTTC.

V is TRBV11-2 and J is TRBJ1-1; D is unresolved. The CDR3 length is 13 residues. Germline V gives CDR1 SGHAT, CDR2 FQNNGV. V lost 5 bases and J 4 bases, leaving 11 bases between the germline ends. This CDR3 is CASSVRVGTEAFF. The CDR3 DNA reads TGTGCCAGCAGCGTCCGGGTTGGCACTGAAGCTTTCTTT.

The chain employs TRBV4-1 and TRBJ2-2; the D gene is possibly TRBD2 (6 bases). Looked up from germline, CDR1 is MGHRA and CDR2 is YSYEKL. V was cut by 0 bases and J by 7 bases, with 21 bases left in between. The CDR3 runs to 18 residues. In DNA form, the CDR3 reads TGCGCCAGCAGCCAAGATTTGTTGCGGGGCCTGGGTGGCGGGGAGCTGTTTTTT. Amino acid sequence: CASSQDLLRGLGGGELFF.

V is TRBV2 and J is TRBJ1-1; no clear D gene. This CDR3 region has 13 residues. The germline V gene has CDR1 SNHLY and CDR2 FYNNEI. Trimming shortened V by 4 bases and J by 0 bases, and 6 bases separated the two germline ends. Here the CDR3 DNA reads TGTGCCAGCAGTGGGCAGATGAACACTGAAGCTTTCTTT. Translation gives CASSGQMNTEAFF.

V is TRBV5-1 and J is TRBJ1-2; D remains unclear. Trimming left V 2 bases short and J 6 bases short, with 17 bases between. Germline V lookup: CDR1 SGHRS, CDR2 YFSETQ. The CDR3 contains 15 residues. The CDR3 bases are TGCGCCAGCAGCTTAGGAACAGATCTGGGCGATGGCTACACCTTC. It specifies CASSLGTDLGDGYTF. The whole variable domain, filled in from reference TRBV5-1 and TRBJ1-2, reads KAGVTQTPRYLIKTRGQQVTLSCSPISGHRSVSWYQQTPGQGLQFLFEYFSETQRNKGNFPGRFSGRQFSNSRSEMNVSTLELGDSALYLCASSLGTDLGDGYTFGSGTRLTVV.

This chain links TRBV5-1 with TRBJ2-2, with 9 nucleotides matching TRBD2. Germline loops: CDR1 SGHRS, CDR2 YFSETQ. CDR3 size: 15 residues. Unmatched junction bases numbered 4, after V lost 5 bases and J lost 2 bases. CDR3 bases: TGCGCCAGCAGAGTAGCGGGGGCCAACACCGGGGAGCTGTTTTTT. It is translated as CASRVAGANTGELFF.

The genes are TRBV6-1 and TRBJ1-5; D perhaps matches TRBD1 (6 bases). The CDR3 consists of 17 residues. CDR1 and CDR2 from the germline V gene are MNHNS and SASEGT. Trimming cost V 4 bases and J 1 base, with 17 bases left between them. The CDR3 reads CASSGLAGGLSNQPQHF. The CDR3 DNA reads TGTGCCAGCAGTGGGTTGGCGGGGGGGCTGAGCAATCAGCCCCAGCATTTT.

The rearrangement joins TRBV30 to TRBJ2-7; 7 nucleotides line up with TRBD1. V trimming: 3 bases; J trimming: 4 bases; junction bases outside the gene matches: 6. This CDR3 has 13 amino acids. The germline gives CDR1 GTSNPN, CDR2 SVGIG (reference sequence). Written as DNA, the CDR3 is TGTGCCTGGAGCCCGGGACAGCTGTACGAGCAGTACTTC. Its protein product is CAWSPGQLYEQYF.

V gene TRBV5-1 combines with J gene TRBJ2-1; maybe TRBD1 (5 bases). From germline, CDR1 is SGHRS and CDR2 YFSETQ. This CDR3 is 16 amino acids long. V was shortened by 4 bases and J by 2 bases, with 16 bases between the two germline ends. The CDR3 spells CASSLGDSPAYNEQFF. CDR3 DNA sequence: TGCGCCAGCAGCCTGGGCGACAGCCCGGCCTACAATGAGCAGTTCTTC.

This chain joins TRBV28 and TRBJ2-5, with 8 bases matching TRBD2. The CDR3 runs 16 residues. From germline, CDR1 is MDHEN and CDR2 SYDVKM. J gave up 5 bases and V 5 bases, and 13 bases lay outside the gene matches. In DNA, the CDR3 is TGTGCCAGCAGTCCCCCCAGGAGCGGGAGTAGGGAGACCCAGTACTTC. Its protein product is CASSPPRSGSRETQYF.

V usage is TRBV18 and J usage is TRBJ2-7, with a possible D match to TRBD1 (5 bases). The CDR3 length is 13 residues. V was pared by 6 bases and J by 7 bases, with 16 bases between. CDR1 and CDR2 from the germline V gene are KGHSH and LQKENI. The CDR3 is CASSPDSLREQYF. The CDR3 DNA reads as TGTGCCAGCTCCCCAGACAGCCTCCGGGAGCAGTACTTC. Looking up the rest from reference TRBV18 and TRBJ2-7 gives the full variable domain: NAGVMQNPRHLVRRRGQEARLRCSPMKGHSHVYWYRQLPEEGLKFMVYLQKENIIDESGMPKERFSAEFPKEGPSILRIQQVVRGDSAAYFCASSPDSLREQYFGPGTRLTVT.

The CDR3: CASRQGYEQYF. The DNA for the CDR3 is TGTGCCAGCAGACAGGGGTACGAGCAGTACTTC. The J gene is TRBJ2-7, the V gene TRBV2, with 7 bases identical to TRBD1. CDR1 SNHLY and CDR2 FYNNEI come from the germline V gene. CDR3 length equals 11 residues. V was clipped by 6 bases and J by 4 bases; unmatched bases: 0.